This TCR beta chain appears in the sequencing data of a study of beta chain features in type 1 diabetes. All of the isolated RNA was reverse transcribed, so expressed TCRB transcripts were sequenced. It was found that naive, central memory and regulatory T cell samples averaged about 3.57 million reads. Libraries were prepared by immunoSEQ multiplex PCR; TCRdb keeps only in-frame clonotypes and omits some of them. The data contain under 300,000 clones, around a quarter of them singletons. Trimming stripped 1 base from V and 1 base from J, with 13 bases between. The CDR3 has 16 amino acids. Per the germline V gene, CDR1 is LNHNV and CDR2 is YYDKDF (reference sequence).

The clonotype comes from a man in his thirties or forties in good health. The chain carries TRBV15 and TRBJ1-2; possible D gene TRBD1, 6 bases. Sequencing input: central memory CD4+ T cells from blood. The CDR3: CATSRGRQEFNYGYTF. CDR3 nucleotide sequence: TGTGCCACCAGCAGAGGTAGACAGGAGTTTAACTATGGCTACACCTTC.